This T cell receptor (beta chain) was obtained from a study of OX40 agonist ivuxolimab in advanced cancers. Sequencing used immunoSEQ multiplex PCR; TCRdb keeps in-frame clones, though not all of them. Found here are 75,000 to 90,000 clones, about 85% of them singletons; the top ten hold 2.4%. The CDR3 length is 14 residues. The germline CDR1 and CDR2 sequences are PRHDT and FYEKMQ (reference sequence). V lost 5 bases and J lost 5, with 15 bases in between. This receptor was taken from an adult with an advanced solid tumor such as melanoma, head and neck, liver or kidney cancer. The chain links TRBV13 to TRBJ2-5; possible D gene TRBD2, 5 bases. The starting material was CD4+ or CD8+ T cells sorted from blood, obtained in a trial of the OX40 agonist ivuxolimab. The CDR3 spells CASSHGGPGETQYF. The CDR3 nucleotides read TGTGCCAGCAGCCACGGAGGCCCTGGGGAGACCCAGTACTTC.